This T cell receptor (beta chain) was identified in a study of T cells after posttransplantation cyclophosphamide (dated by TCRdb to the mid-2010s). Study-wide context: The study tracked T cell repertoire reconstitution by TRB sequencing after myeloablative bone marrow transplantation using posttransplantation cyclophosphamide as GVHD prophylaxis. TRB sequencing was also done on up to about 3 additional blood samples from 2 to 5.2 years after transplant in 3 patients, and on pretransplant blood from several patients. Blood from all 35 or so PTCy patients with 1-year posttransplant specimens was subjected to TRB sequencing. Public TRB sequences were queried against a database of over 3,600 sequences associated with responses to pathogens, tumor antigens, self-antigens and alloantigens. Samples from fewer than 40 PTCy-treated patients and 15 to 20 related bone marrow donors of those patients were subjected to antigen receptor sequencing. Because TRA and TRB clonality correlated tightly in under 10 samples, later TCR analyses were limited to TRB.

In the germline V gene, CDR1 corresponds to KGHSH and CDR2 to LQKENI. The CDR3, from cysteine to phenylalanine, totals 14 residues. Only the CDR3 part of the read is kept: 42 bases, read in frame from the first base. Trimmed from V: 6 bases; trimmed from J: 1 base; junction bases lacking a gene match: 4. The paper's findings and limits, for the study overall: At 1-2 months, donor-recipient similarity was low but rose over the first year, and the later blood repertoires were often dominated by donor CD8+ memory clones. The TRB repertoires of T cells infiltrating skin or GI tract showed only limited overlap with the TRB repertoires of T cells in blood. Across the approximately 47 patients, TRB clonality was highly associated with recipient CMV seropositivity and CMV reactivation, and diversity with PTCy was similar to that in the CNI/methotrexate controls.

Mononuclear cells from peripheral blood and bone marrow were separated by Ficoll-Hypaque density centrifugation and then cryopreserved. CD4+ and CD8+ T cells, including naive and memory subsets, were sorted by FACS using a FACSAria II. Note on this clone: This receptor's antigen is unknown. No much larger clone exists at a distance of one base, and base qualities are not known.

Genomic DNA was used for TRB sequencing, which was performed with the immunoSEQ assay at survey resolution or with the hsTCRB kit. The authors processed their data as follows. Initial read processing used immunoSEQ software, and repertoire analyses used the LymphoSeq R package. Clonality was computed as 1 minus normalized Shannon entropy; Gini coefficient was also calculated for each TRB dataset. Phenotypes of unsorted samples were inferred by mapping TRB sequences from sorted subsets of the recipient or donor onto the same recipient's unsorted samples. Entries here come from immuneACCESS through TCRdb and include only in-frame sequences with V and J called. Some clones fail to appear in such tables; in the studies checked, an unresolved V gene covers under half of the shortfall, and the cause of the remainder is unknown. V and J calls and clone size are as listed in that table; D and trimming were resolved from the DNA. This sample is represented by about 480 clones; 91% of them were singletons. The ten largest clones add up to roughly 3% of the sample.

This receptor chain uses TRBV18 and TRBJ2-3, with 7 bases aligning to TRBD1. This sequence originates from a man aged 50 to 60. The sequenced sample consisted of CD4+ T cells sorted from bone marrow. The DNA sequence follows: TGTGCCAGCTCCGGCGACAGGGGCACAGATACGCAGTATTTT. Its coded protein is CASSGDRGTDTQYF.